What follows is one T cell receptor (beta chain) and its context. This table comes from immunoSEQ multiplex PCR, and its TCRdb copy is limited to in-frame clones, with some not included. Of approximately 66,000 clones detected, around 85% appear once; the ten largest clones hold roughly 0.9%. The sample comes from a study of OX40 agonist ivuxolimab in advanced cancers. CDR3 size: 14 residues. The V end lost 8 bases, the J end lost 1 base, and 14 bases lay between the germline ends. Germline CDR1 is MNHNY and CDR2 is SVGAGI (reference sequence). The specimen was CD4+ or CD8+ T cells sorted from blood, collected in a trial of the OX40 agonist ivuxolimab. The TCR sequence derives from an adult with an advanced solid tumor such as melanoma, head and neck, liver or kidney cancer. The J gene is TRBJ2-5, the V gene TRBV6-6; D is possibly TRBD1 or TRBD2 (5 bases each). DNA of the CDR3: TGTGCCAGCGCCGTGGGACCTCGCCAAGAGACCCAGTACTTC. Translated, it gives CASAVGPRQETQYF.